The 6 T cell receptor beta chains listed next were all sequenced from one sample in a study of cytomegalovirus exposure and HLA in healthy donors. Clones were sequenced by immunoSEQ multiplex PCR, and TCRdb holds only the in-frame ones, with some missing. The sample contains fewer than 250,000 clones, 80% to 90% of which appear only once. The sequenced material came from PBMCs. These receptors were obtained from a man aged 18 to 29 in good health and CMV-seronegative.

This clone was observed a handful of times. The chain links TRBV5-5 to TRBJ2-7; TRBD2 agrees at 11 bases. J lost 6 bases, V lost 1 base, and 6 bases had no gene match. There are 15 residues in the CDR3. Per the germline V gene, CDR1 is SGHKS and CDR2 is YYEKEE (reference sequence). CDR3: CASSLRWLAGGEQYF. The CDR3 DNA reads TGTGCCAGCAGCTTGAGGTGGCTAGCGGGAGGCGAGCAGTACTTC. Full variable domain (missing parts from reference TRBV5-5 and TRBJ2-7): DAGVTQSPTHLIKTRGQQVTLRCSPISGHKSVSWYQQVLGQGPQFIFQYYEKEERGRGNFPDRFSARQFPNYSSELNVNALLLGDSALYLCASSLRWLAGGEQYFGPGTRLTVT.

V gene TRBV27 combines with J gene TRBJ1-2; the match to TRBD1 covers 7 bases. Germline CDR1 and CDR2: MNHEY and SMNVEV (reference sequence). J was trimmed by 4 bases and V by 2 bases; bases with no gene match: 4. The CDR3 loop spans 14 amino acids. The CDR3 sequence: CASSLRGTVYGYTF. The CDR3 DNA reads TGTGCCAGCAGTTTAAGGGGGACAGTCTATGGCTACACCTTC.

The chain couples TRBV6-5 to TRBJ1-5; perhaps TRBD1 as D (6 bases). CDR1 MNHEY and CDR2 SVGAGI come from the germline V gene. This CDR3 region has 14 residues. The V and J ends lost 7 bases and 6 bases respectively, with 16 bases between them. As DNA, the CDR3 is TGTGCCAGCAACCCAACAGGGTACGGTCAGCCCCAGCATTTT. Its translation: CASNPTGYGQPQHF.

The chain uses TRBV13 and TRBJ2-2, with no clear D. Trimming left V 1 base short and J 4 bases short, with 10 bases between. The CDR3 has 15 residues. CDR1 PRHDT and CDR2 FYEKMQ come from the germline V gene (reference sequence). CDR3 protein: CASSLAPTGTGELFF. The CDR3, as DNA: TGTGCCAGCAGCTTAGCCCCAACGGGCACCGGGGAGCTGTTTTTT.

This sequence joins TRBV14 and TRBJ2-7, with D perhaps matching TRBD2 (6 bases). Per germline, CDR1 SGHDN and CDR2 FVKESK. Trimming left V 0 bases short and J 2 bases short, with 14 bases between. CDR3 size: 16 residues. The DNA of the CDR3 is TGTGCCAGCAGCCAAGAAAGAGGCGGGATAACCTACGAGCAGTACTTC. It specifies CASSQERGGITYEQYF.

The chain joins TRBV2 to TRBJ2-5; D is perhaps TRBD1 (5 bases). The V and J ends lost 10 bases and 0 bases respectively, with 12 bases between them. This CDR3 is 13 amino acids long. Germline assignment: CDR1 SNHLY and CDR2 FYNNEI. The CDR3 is CATPGPNQETQYF. The CDR3 region has the DNA TGTGCCACCCCAGGGCCAAACCAAGAGACCCAGTACTTC.